Below are 5 T cell receptor beta chains sequenced from a single sample in a study of blood T cell repertoires in COVID-19. The protocol was immunoSEQ multiplex PCR, while the TCRdb copy is restricted to in-frame clones and leaves out a portion. This sample has approximately 190,000 clones; roughly nine tenths occur once, and the top ten carry 20% to 25%. The sequenced sample was PBMCs or T cells enriched from blood (not recorded which). These receptors all stem from a woman in her forties in a cohort exposed to, infected with or recovered from COVID-19 (not recorded which).

The chain links TRBV29-1 to TRBJ1-4; no definite D call. Between the trimmed V and J ends, which lost 7 bases and 0 bases, there was a span of 9 bases. The CDR3 has 13 amino acids. The V gene's germline CDR1 is SQVTM and CDR2 ANQGSEA. The CDR3 DNA reads as TGCAGCGCCTTCTTCGCAACTAATGAAAAACTGTTTTTT. This codes for CSAFFATNEKLFF. Combining the CDR3 with reference TRBV29-1 and TRBJ1-4 gives the whole variable domain SAVISQKPSRDICQRGTSLTIQCQVDSQVTMMFWYRQQPGQSLTLIATANQGSEATYESGFVIDKFPISRPNLTFSTLTVSNMSPEDSSIYLCSAFFATNEKLFFGSGTQLSVL.

The rearrangement links TRBV28 to TRBJ2-1, with D tentatively TRBD2 (6 bases). CDR3 length equals 17 residues. The V end was cut by 2 bases, the J end by 3 bases, with 17 bases between. CDR1 MDHEN and CDR2 SYDVKM come from the germline V gene. The CDR3 nucleotides are TGTGCCAGCAGTTTACCCCCCCGCAGGGAGGACTACAATGAGCAGTTCTTC. It codes for CASSLPPRREDYNEQFF.

This chain uses TRBV9 with TRBJ2-3; 9 nucleotides align to TRBD2. There are 16 residues in the CDR3. Germline V gives CDR1 SGDLS, CDR2 YYNGEE. With 4 bases clipped from V and 5 bases from J, the junction kept 11 bases outside the gene matches. The CDR3 region has the DNA TGTGCCAGCAGCCCATCGGCGGGAGGGCCGGTAGATACGCAGTATTTT. This encodes CASSPSAGGPVDTQYF.

This clone is a singleton in its sample. Distinct nucleotide sequences in the sample also encode this CDR3. The chain joins TRBV6-2 or TRBV6-3 to TRBJ2-1, with D possibly being TRBD1 (6 bases). Germline V gene lookup returns CDR1 MNHEY and CDR2 SVGEGT. The CDR3 covers 11 residues. The V and J ends lost 2 bases and 10 bases respectively, with 6 bases between them. CDR3 protein: CASSYGGEQFF. The DNA for the CDR3 is TGTGCCAGCAGTTACGGGGGCGAGCAGTTCTTC.

The CDR3 protein is CASSSDYATETQYF. CDR3 in DNA: TGTGCCAGCAGCTCCGACTACGCCACAGAGACCCAGTACTTC. The V gene is TRBV5-4, the J gene TRBJ2-5; tentative D call: TRBD2 (5 bases). V was clipped by 3 bases and J by 4 bases, with 13 bases between them. Germline V CDR1 and CDR2: SGHNT, YYREEE (reference sequence). The CDR3 sequence is 14 residues long.